A selection of T cell receptor beta chains follows, all from one sample in a study of OX40 agonist ivuxolimab in advanced cancers. The data were produced by immunoSEQ multiplex PCR, yet TCRdb's version contains in-frame clones alone and is incomplete. The sample records around 100,000 clones, roughly nine tenths being singletons. The sample consisted of CD4+ or CD8+ T cells sorted from blood, taken in a trial of the OX40 agonist ivuxolimab. Source of these receptors: an adult with an advanced solid tumor such as melanoma, head and neck, liver or kidney cancer. The CDR3 runs from the conserved cysteine through the conserved F or W. The D gene is left open where the match is weak. Size is omitted from some rows. Given values are once, few, many or a class for expanded clones.

.	TRBJ2-1	TRBV5-1	TRBD1	CASSYQTGGNEQFF	TGCGCCAGCAGCTATCAAACAGGGGGCAATGAGCAGTTCTTC
.	TRBJ1-2	TRBV2	.	CARLEANYGYTF	TGTGCCAGATTAGAAGCTAACTATGGCTACACCTTC
.	TRBJ1-1	TRBV7-2	.	CASSGRENTEAFF	TGTGCCAGCAGCGGCAGGGAGAACACTGAAGCTTTCTTT
.	TRBJ2-7	TRBV7-2	TRBD2	CASGSLAGGTYEQYF	TGTGCCAGCGGATCCCTAGCGGGAGGAACCTACGAGCAGTACTTC
few	TRBJ1-1	TRBV11-3	.	CASSRTGTEAFF	TGTGCCAGCAGTAGGACGGGTACTGAAGCTTTCTTT
.	TRBJ1-4	TRBV5-8	.	CASSLTRLGKLFF	TGTGCCAGCAGCTTAACACGGTTGGGAAAACTGTTTTTT
.	TRBJ2-1	TRBV5-1	TRBD2	CASSFAGGEEQFF	TGCGCCAGCAGCTTCGCGGGGGGAGAAGAGCAGTTCTTC
.	TRBJ2-1	TRBV5-4	.	CASSSQGVSYNEQFF	TGTGCCAGCAGCTCACAGGGAGTGTCCTACAATGAGCAGTTCTTC
.	TRBJ2-3	TRBV2	.	CASSRTEAQYF	TGTGCCAGCAGTCGGACAGAAGCGCAGTATTTT
.	TRBJ2-1	TRBV5-6	.	CASSFLGGHNEQFF	TGTGCCAGCAGCTTTCTAGGGGGACACAATGAGCAGTTCTTC
.	TRBJ2-5	TRBV10-1	.	CASSESIQETQYF	TGCGCCAGCAGTGAGAGCATACAAGAGACCCAGTACTTC
.	TRBJ2-1	TRBV30	TRBD2	CAWSELAGVYNEQFF	TGTGCCTGGAGTGAATTAGCGGGAGTCTACAATGAGCAGTTCTTC
once	TRBJ2-3	TRBV15	.	CATSSGSSTDTQYF	TGTGCCACCAGCAGCGGGAGCTCTACAGATACGCAGTATTTT
.	TRBJ2-3	TRBV7-9	.	CASSLTLGSVTDTQYF	TGTGCCAGCAGCTTGACACTAGGCAGTGTCACAGATACGCAGTATTTT
.	TRBJ1-2	TRBV21-1	.	CASSIVRGYTF	TGTGCCAGCAGCATTGTAAGGGGCTACACCTTC
.	TRBJ1-1	TRBV6-6	.	CASSFENTEAFF	TGTGCCAGCAGTTTCGAGAACACTGAAGCTTTCTTT
.	TRBJ2-2	TRBV10-3	TRBD1	CAIRRTGNTGELFF	TGTGCCATCAGACGGACAGGTAACACCGGGGAGCTGTTTTTT
.	TRBJ1-5	TRBV30	.	CAWSGTGNQPQHF	TGTGCCTGGAGTGGGACGGGGAATCAGCCCCAGCATTTT
.	TRBJ2-2	TRBV27	TRBD2	CASSLALAANTGELFF	TGTGCCAGCAGTTTGGCGCTAGCGGCCAACACCGGGGAGCTGTTTTTT
.	TRBJ2-3	TRBV27	.	CASSLSALDSSTDTQYF	TGTGCCAGCAGTTTATCCGCTTTGGACTCTAGCACAGATACGCAGTATTTT
once	TRBJ2-3	TRBV5-1	.	CASRREDTQYF	TGCGCCAGCAGGAGGGAAGATACGCAGTATTTT
.	TRBJ2-5	TRBV6-5	.	CASRRNQETQYF	TGTGCCAGCAGGCGAAACCAAGAGACCCAGTACTTC
.	TRBJ2-3	TRBV5-1	TRBD1	CASRGPGQTFTDTQYF	TGCGCCAGCAGGGGTCCGGGACAGACTTTCACAGATACGCAGTATTTT
.	TRBJ2-1	TRBV7-3	.	CASSTGLDNEQFF	TGTGCCAGCAGCACCGGACTTGACAATGAGCAGTTCTTC
.	TRBJ1-1	TRBV7-9	TRBD1	CASSSRQGTNTEAFF	TGTGCCAGCAGCTCGAGACAGGGGACGAACACTGAAGCTTTCTTT
.	TRBJ2-2	TRBV19	.	CASSFGFRELFF	TGTGCCAGTAGTTTTGGGTTCCGGGAGCTGTTTTTT
.	TRBJ1-2	TRBV7-9	TRBD1	CASSTGAYGYTF	TGTGCCAGCAGCACAGGGGCCTATGGCTACACCTTC
once	TRBJ1-1	TRBV5-1	.	CASRGVENTEAFF	TGCGCCAGCAGAGGGGTTGAGAACACTGAAGCTTTCTTT
.	TRBJ1-2	TRBV19	.	CASSDRTSYGYTF	TGTGCCAGTAGTGACAGGACTTCTTATGGCTACACCTTC